Listed below are T cell receptor beta chains from one sample, sequenced in a study of cytomegalovirus exposure and HLA in healthy donors. The repertoire was sequenced with immunoSEQ multiplex PCR; TCRdb's copy has only in-frame clones and lacks some. The sample consists of some 130,000 clones, roughly 88% of them appearing once. The material sequenced was PBMCs. These receptor sequences come from a woman younger than 35 in good health and CMV-seropositive. Each CDR3 is given with its conserved first and last residue.

j_call v_call cdr3_aa
TRBJ2-1 TRBV18 CASSPPGSRHERGYNEQFF
TRBJ2-5 TRBV19 CASMGRAGRETQYF
TRBJ2-3 TRBV11-3 CASSPGQDTYSSTDTQYF
TRBJ1-1 TRBV4-3 CASSQDFVKNTEAFF
TRBJ2-2 TRBV2 CASSEAGQWDTGELFF
TRBJ2-3 TRBV27 CASSLRGFDTDTQYF
TRBJ1-2 TRBV2 CASSAPQGISYGYTF
TRBJ1-1 TRBV9 CASSVQPSGNTEAFF
TRBJ1-1 TRBV2 CASSERVGGLKAFF
TRBJ1-5 TRBV12-5 CASAPGQPNQPQHF
TRBJ1-2 TRBV18 CASSPHRQWPYGYTF
TRBJ1-1 TRBV6-5 CASSSPRIGAAEAFF
TRBJ1-2 TRBV5-6 CASSLAGVNYGYTF
TRBJ1-2 TRBV6-1 CASRAGQGAYYGYTF
TRBJ1-2 TRBV7-2 CASSSRDRGYGYTF
TRBJ1-1 TRBV5-4 CASSWDSENTEAFF
TRBJ1-5 TRBV30 CAWSPSRGYSNQPQHF
TRBJ2-7 TRBV27 CASSLAGNYEQYF
TRBJ2-7 TRBV6-1 CASSDDGRVVSYEQYF
TRBJ1-3 TRBV6-5 CASSNRGGNTIYF
TRBJ1-1 TRBV5-6 CASSLAAGAEAFF
TRBJ2-1 TRBV9 CASSVDLSNEQFF
TRBJ2-5 TRBV5-4 CASSLQGGGGETQYF
TRBJ2-1 TRBV2 CASGLGTATYNEQFF
TRBJ2-1 TRBV20-1 CSAREAGTQFF
TRBJ2-5 TRBV19 CASSTGTGEGTQYF
TRBJ2-7 TRBV5-1 CASSLDSLAYEQYF
TRBJ1-1 TRBV9 CASSVGQGSGTEAFF
TRBJ2-4 TRBV5-6 CASSLGQNIQYF
TRBJ1-5 TRBV7-2 CASSFPHKGQGVSQPQHF
TRBJ2-2 TRBV6-5 CASQADANTGELFF
TRBJ1-2 TRBV7-9 CASSLFGGVYYGYTF
TRBJ2-1 TRBV7-6 CASNSGPAGNEQFF
TRBJ2-7 TRBV6-5 CASSPTSGRLYEQYF
TRBJ1-4 TRBV2 CASSPRGTGIPSSEKLFF
TRBJ2-3 TRBV6-4 CASSFTANTDTQYF
TRBJ1-2 TRBV11-2 CASTRHRLGLGDGYTF
TRBJ1-2 TRBV29-1 CSVQGHPARYGYTF
TRBJ1-1 TRBV11-2 CASSFGGLRAEAFF